This T cell receptor beta chain was captured by sequencing in a study of cytomegalovirus exposure and HLA in healthy donors (dated by TCRdb to about 2017). General notes on the study: An earlier analysis of approximately 640 of the donors reported more than 250 Gb of sequence data and 100 million to 140 million unique TCR beta sequences from about 179 million T cells. Roughly 300 gigabases of sequencing data and roughly 80 million unique TCR sequences made up an early release that covered fewer than 650 HLA-typed donors. Of the 300 to 500 genotyped donors, roughly 76% were placed in the genetic ancestry cluster associated with self-reported Caucasian donors. The aim of the study was to test whether cataloging public T cell receptors could identify signatures of past pathogen exposure. Using immunosequencing, the study profiled T cell repertoires from around 680 subjects and related those repertoires to cytomegalovirus serostatus. Besides the first cohort of around 670 subjects, a separate validation cohort made up of 120 or so different subjects was used. The study combined high-throughput TCR immunosequencing, statistical association of individual TCRs with disease status, and machine learning to predict cytomegalovirus infection status. A later analysis re-analyzed previously published TCR beta repertoires from hundreds of donors and added high-resolution HLA genotyping to study TCR occurrence patterns. Rather than drawing on any new phenotypic data, the later analysis identified candidate immune exposures from TCR beta sequences and the way those sequences occurred across donors. In an earlier analysis of over 550 of the donors, high-throughput TCR beta sequencing was used to judge whether each TCR beta V gene segment behaved as functional or pseudogenic. Donor age, sex, ethnicity and CMV serostatus were compiled together with the repertoire data. Genome-wide SNP genotypes for about 55% of the roughly 670 donors were used in a later genetic analysis, which treated that subset as a discovery cohort. All discovery cohort repertoires had been generated on a single sequencing platform. HLA typing covered class I and class II loci at four-digit resolution. Typing coverage differed by locus: A, B, C, DRB1 and DQB1 were typed in about 629-640 donors, DQA1 in about 500, DPA1 in 600 to 610, and DPB1 in 472. A few DR-DQ haplotypes were treated as single units for association and clustering because of strong linkage in the cohort. Among some 400 genotyped donors of the cohort, an average of approximately 240,000 unique TCR beta nucleotide sequences was sequenced per donor, of which roughly 17% were non-productive.

In total, approximately 610 healthy bone marrow donors made up the cohort. At the time of sampling, every cohort member was nominally healthy, though immune exposures that went unrecorded were likely present. The donor tested CMV seropositive and was one of the 289 seropositive cohort members. A peripheral blood sample was provided by each donor, and peripheral blood mononuclear cells were used for TCR beta sequencing. The Qiagen DNeasy Blood Extraction Kit was used to extract genomic DNA from the blood cell samples. The CDR3 spans 17 residues, from the cysteine through the phenylalanine. The only DNA kept is the CDR3, 51 bases in frame from the first base. V loses 1 base at its end and J loses 2 bases; junction bases beyond the gene matches: 11. Taken from the germline V gene, the CDR1 and CDR2 loops are MGHRA and YSYEKL. Notes on this clone: Which antigen it targets is not known. No base quality information exists; no much larger clone differs at one position.

Paper-wide results and their limitations: In a later genetic analysis, fewer N-insertions in productive TCRs were reported among donors in an Asian-associated ancestry cluster than the approximately 710-donor mean. The authors suggested that the approach could potentially be generalized to other disease states and immunological phenotypes. A group of highly shared sequence variants was considered likely to be a technical artifact of the sequencing pipeline. Broadly in line with IMGT annotations, most TCR beta V segments showed up in productive rearrangements about 87% or about 30% of the time in an earlier analysis of several hundred of the donors. Approximately 16 rarely observed V segments, including chromosome 9 orphons, were excluded from the earlier analysis of about 610 of the donors because counts were too low. In vitro tests confirmed that three of the cytomegalovirus-associated TCR beta chains recognize cytomegalovirus antigens. In both the original and validation cohorts, the classifier was reported to diagnose cytomegalovirus status with high specificity and sensitivity. Strong co-occurrence of HLA alleles, especially DR and DQ, made assigning TCR associations to individual alleles difficult. In a later analysis, the rate of TCR association differed among HLA loci, with DRB1 alleles having the most associated TCRs and HLA-C alleles having the fewest. In a later analysis, HLA-associated TCR beta chains showed more clonal expansion and lower generation probabilities than non-associated chains that were equally common. In a later genetic analysis, a missense DCLRE1C variant was associated with V-gene and J-gene trimming of TCR beta chains, and the association was replicated in an independent cohort. Sequencing depth was assumed to be roughly uniform across donors in the presence/absence analyses, though that assumption may not hold. A further reported finding was that TCR beta sequences accurately predicted the HLA-A and HLA-B alleles for most subjects in the first cohort. This cohort had only TCR beta chains sequenced, and the lack of alpha or paired-chain data limited which features could be detected. The study listed around 160 TCR beta chains as associated with cytomegalovirus. Across donors, most TCR sequences were observed very rarely, whereas some public TCRs were present in many individuals. Several of the top co-occurrence clusters appeared to be linked to parvovirus B19, influenza, CMV and Epstein-Barr virus, according to a later analysis. Most CMV-associated TCR beta chains appeared to be HLA-restricted in a later analysis, and the HLA associations seemed to be driven largely by CMV exposure. Because HLA typing was unavailable for some donors at each locus, only the typed subset was used in association tests. The only immune exposure information available for the cohort was CMV serostatus. Correlated functional status among segregating V segments might reflect linkage disequilibrium, but an unknown experimental factor could not be ruled out. In a later analysis, 16,951 TCR beta sequences were associated with specific HLA alleles at a false discovery rate of 0.05. Some IMGT-functional V segments, including TRBV6-2 and TRBV6-3, could not be distinguished by the 87-base-pair reads and were therefore excluded.

Preparation of the library involved the immunoSEQ multiplex PCR assay. For the multiplex PCR, a mixture combining 60 forward primers for TCR Vbeta segments and 13 reverse primers for TCR Jbeta segments was used. The CDR3 region of rearranged TCR beta genes was amplified from genomic DNA by a multiplex PCR assay. Amplified TCR beta libraries were sequenced as 87-base-pair reads on the Illumina HiSeq System. In the source study's methods: A later analysis tallied around 87 million unique TCR beta chains across the 660 or so repertoires, and some 12 million of those chains were shared by two or more donors. Raw reads were error-corrected and collapsed into unique sequences by a nearest-neighbor algorithm in which closely related sequences were merged to remove PCR and sequencing errors. CDR3 sequences were aligned to IMGT reference sequences to assign V, D and J gene segments. Each retained sequence needed at least a six-nucleotide match to both a V gene segment and a J gene segment. Rearrangements were called productive when the CDR3 lacked stop codons and stayed in frame with V and J; all others were non-productive. CDR3 was defined according to IMGT convention as the region running from the second conserved V-encoded cysteine to the conserved J-encoded phenylalanine. Sequences without an unambiguous match to a single V gene segment were excluded from the earlier analysis of 587 of the donors. In an earlier analysis of roughly 600 of the donors, a V segment was called functional when productive rearrangements were above 56.7%, and segregating when the standard deviation between donors exceeded 5%. A statistical classification framework was built for diagnosing cytomegalovirus status from the catalog of TCR beta chain sequences. V and J gene assignment, in a later analysis, came from comparing TCR nucleotide sequences with IMGT/GENE-DB human TR gene sequences. Using the TCRdist pipeline, a later analysis assigned CDR3 sequences along with most-parsimonious VDJ recombination scenarios. In a later analysis, each TCR beta chain was defined by its CDR3 amino acid sequence together with its V-gene family, and reads lacking a unique V-gene family were excluded. As a way to deal with suspected cross-contamination and a sequencing artifact, a later analysis dropped under 600 nucleotide sequences that were highly shared and had low generation probability. A later analysis calculated a clonal expansion index for each public chain from normalized within-repertoire ranks of inferred template counts. In a later analysis, generation probabilities were computed using a VDJ recombination model fitted to out-of-frame rearrangements, and the results were checked against IGoR. In a later analysis, hypergeometric tests were used to score TCR-TCR, TCR-HLA and TCR-CMV co-occurrence, with a repertoire-size bias correction applied to TCR pairs. False discovery rates were estimated in a later analysis by permuting HLA or CMV assignments 20 times. In a later analysis, co-occurring TCRs were grouped with DBSCAN, and TCRdist sequence similarity was added when clustering was performed within HLA-allele-positive subsets. Repertoires with fewer than 30,000 or more than 120,000 public chains were left out of co-occurrence clustering, as were roughly five repertoires with anomalous nucleotide sharing. TCRdb provides this immuneACCESS table in a form limited to in-frame rearrangements. Some clones are lacking; in checked studies, under half of them reflect an unresolved V gene, and why the rest are absent is not known. The DNA was the basis for D and trimming; V, J and clone size are from that table. The sample yields 65,000 or so clones; roughly 80% were counted once. The ten top clones hold 3% of the sample.

The clonotype was recovered from a girl between 10 and 17 years old in good health and CMV-seropositive. Sequencing was carried out using PBMCs. The rearranged chain carries TRBV4-1 and TRBJ2-7; 7 central bases correspond to TRBD1. The DNA is TGCGCCAGCAGCCAAGCCCCCAGGGGGAAGAATCCCTACGAGCAGTACTTC. Its protein reads: CASSQAPRGKNPYEQYF.